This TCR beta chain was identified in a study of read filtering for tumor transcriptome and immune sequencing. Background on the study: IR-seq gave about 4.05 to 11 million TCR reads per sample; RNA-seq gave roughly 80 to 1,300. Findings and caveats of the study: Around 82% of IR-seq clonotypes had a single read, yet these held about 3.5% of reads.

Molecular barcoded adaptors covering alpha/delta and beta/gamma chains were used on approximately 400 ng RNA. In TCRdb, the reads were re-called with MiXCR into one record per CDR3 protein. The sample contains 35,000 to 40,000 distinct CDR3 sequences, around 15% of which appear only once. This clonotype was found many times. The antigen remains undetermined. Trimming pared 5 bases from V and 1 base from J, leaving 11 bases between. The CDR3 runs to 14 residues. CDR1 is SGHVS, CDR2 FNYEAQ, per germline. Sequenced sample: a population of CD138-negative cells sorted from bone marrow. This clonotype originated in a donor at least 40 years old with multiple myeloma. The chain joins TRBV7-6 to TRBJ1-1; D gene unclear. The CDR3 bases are TGTGCCAGCAGCCCCCTTGAGAGGAACACTGAAGCTTTCTTT. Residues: CASSPLERNTEAFF. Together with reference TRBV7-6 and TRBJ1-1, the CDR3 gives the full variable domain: GAGVSQSPRYKVTKRGQDVALRCDPISGHVSLYWYRQALGQGPEFLTYFNYEAQQDKSGLPNDRFSAERPEGSISTLTIQRTEQRDSAMYRCASSPLERNTEAFFGQGTRLTVV.